Shown below are 21 T cell receptor beta chains from a single sample sequenced in a study of T cell changes during pregnancy in multiple sclerosis. Using immunoSEQ multiplex PCR, the repertoire was profiled, and TCRdb retains in-frame clones only, with some absent. The table records about 80,000 clones, approximately 90% of them present only once. The specimen was peripheral blood, collected before pregnancy. The receptors were gathered from a female donor with multiple sclerosis, enrolled in a pregnancy study.

In DNA form, the CDR3 reads TGTGCCACCAGCAGAGTTGGCGGGTACGAGCAGTACTTC. Protein sequence: CATSRVGGYEQYF. This rearrangement joins TRBV15 to TRBJ2-7, with a weak D call TRBD2 (5 bases). CDR3 length: 13 amino acids. Germline V CDR1 and CDR2: LNHNV, YYDKDF (reference sequence). V was shortened by 1 base and J by 4 bases, with 8 bases between the two germline ends.

The rearrangement links TRBV6-5 to TRBJ2-7; D call uncertain. The V end was cut by 5 bases, the J end by 2 bases, with 7 bases between. Germline V CDR1 and CDR2: MNHEY, SVGAGI. The CDR3 totals 12 residues. This CDR3 is CASSQDTYEQYF. CDR3 bases: TGTGCCAGCAGTCAGGATACCTACGAGCAGTACTTC.

The chain has TRBV19 and TRBJ1-6; 7 nucleotides align to TRBD1. V was clipped by 7 bases and J by 8 bases; unmatched bases: 5. This CDR3 contains 13 residues. The germline gives CDR1 LNHDA, CDR2 SQIVND (reference sequence). The CDR3 DNA reads TGTGCCAGTACAAGACAGGGAGATTCACCCCTCCACTTT. Encoded protein: CASTRQGDSPLHF.

This clone was counted only a few times. The J gene is TRBJ1-1, the V gene TRBV28; D is possibly TRBD1 (5 bases). The V and J ends lost 6 bases and 7 bases respectively, with 27 bases between them. Germline CDR1 and CDR2: MDHEN and SYDVKM. The CDR3 consists of 17 residues. CDR3 DNA sequence: TGTGCCAGCAGAATGATGAGTCTTGGGGGAGGAAGGAATGAAGCTTTCTTT. Its translation: CASRMMSLGGGRNEAFF. The whole variable domain, filled in from reference TRBV28 and TRBJ1-1, reads DVKVTQSSRYLVKRTGEKVFLECVQDMDHENMFWYRQDPGLGLRLIYFSYDVKMKEKGDIPEGYSVSREKKERFSLILESASTNQTSMYLCASRMMSLGGGRNEAFFGQGTRLTVV.

The V gene is TRBV10-3, the J gene TRBJ1-2, with D possibly TRBD1 on 5 matching bases. This CDR3 region has 14 residues. Germline V gene lookup returns CDR1 ENHRY and CDR2 SYGVKD. V dropped 7 bases and J dropped 2 bases, with 14 bases sitting between them. CDR3 amino acids: CAITGTLGNYGYTF. The CDR3 DNA reads TGTGCCATCACTGGGACTTTAGGCAACTATGGCTACACCTTC.

This chain uses TRBV29-1 with TRBJ2-7, with D tentatively TRBD2 (5 bases). The ends were cut back, 4 bases at V and 2 bases at J, with 9 bases in the middle. Germline-derived CDR1 and CDR2 are SQVTM and ANQGSEA. The CDR3 contains 12 residues. CDR3 coding DNA: TGCAGCGTTGGTGTGGAGGCCTACGAGCAGTACTTC. This gives the protein CSVGVEAYEQYF.

CDR3 nucleotide sequence: TGTGCCAGTAGTCCCGCGGAGTATATTGGCGAGCAGTACTTC. This encodes CASSPAEYIGEQYF. The chain links TRBV19 to TRBJ2-7; D remains ambiguous. Germline CDR1 LNHDA, CDR2 SQIVND (reference sequence). V lost 5 bases, J lost 6 bases, and 17 bases lay in between. The CDR3 is made up of 14 amino acids. Drawing the rest from reference TRBV19 and TRBJ2-7, the complete variable domain is DGGITQSPKYLFRKEGQNVTLSCEQNLNHDAMYWYRQDPGQGLRLIYYSQIVNDFQKGDIAEGYSVSREKKESFPLTVTSAQKNPTAFYLCASSPAEYIGEQYFGPGTRLTVT.

This clone was counted once. The V gene is TRBV9, the J gene TRBJ1-2, with D possibly being TRBD1 (5 bases). The CDR3 is made up of 17 amino acids. Trimming left V 0 bases short and J 8 bases short, with 23 bases between. Germline V gene data show CDR1 as SGDLS and CDR2 as YYNGEE. CDR3 amino acids: CASSVVPTGGSAYGYTF. The CDR3 bases are TGTGCCAGCAGCGTAGTGCCCACGGGGGGGAGCGCCTACGGCTACACCTTC. Together with reference TRBV9 and TRBJ1-2, the CDR3 gives the full variable domain: DSGVTQTPKHLITATGQRVTLRCSPRSGDLSVYWYQQSLDQGLQFLIQYYNGEERAKGNILERFSAQQFPDLHSELNLSSLELGDSALYFCASSVVPTGGSAYGYTFGSGTRLTVV.

This clone was picked up one time. The chain has TRBV2 and TRBJ2-2, with 7 bases fitting TRBD1. V shed 7 bases, J shed 5 bases, and the junction held 7 bases outside the gene matches. This CDR3 is 14 amino acids long. Germline values: CDR1 SNHLY, CDR2 FYNNEI. CDR3 bases: TGTGCCAGCAACACAGGGGCCCTTACCGGGGAGCTGTTTTTT. Amino acids: CASNTGALTGELFF. Full variable domain (missing parts from reference TRBV2 and TRBJ2-2): EPEVTQTPSHQVTQMGQEVILRCVPISNHLYFYWYRQILGQKVEFLVSFYNNEISEKSEIFDDQFSVERPDGSNFTLKIRSTKLEDSAMYFCASNTGALTGELFFGEGSRLTVL.

The chain combines TRBV9 with TRBJ2-7; 10 bases fit TRBD1. V was pared by 3 bases and J by 3 bases, with 0 bases of the junction left unmatched. Germline CDR1 and CDR2: SGDLS and YYNGEE. This CDR3 comprises 13 residues. The CDR3: CASSGDRGYEQYF. The CDR3 DNA follows: TGTGCCAGCAGCGGGGACAGGGGCTACGAGCAGTACTTC. Full variable domain (missing parts from reference TRBV9 and TRBJ2-7): DSGVTQTPKHLITATGQRVTLRCSPRSGDLSVYWYQQSLDQGLQFLIQYYNGEERAKGNILERFSAQQFPDLHSELNLSSLELGDSALYFCASSGDRGYEQYFGPGTRLTVT.

The chain combines TRBV6-6 with TRBJ1-4, with D possibly TRBD1 on 5 matching bases. Germline V gene lookup returns CDR1 MNHNY and CDR2 SVGAGI (reference sequence). The CDR3 is made up of 11 amino acids. With 7 bases removed from V and 10 bases from J, the gap between germline ends came to 10 bases. This CDR3 is CASTPGVKLFF. The CDR3 bases are TGTGCCAGCACCCCGGGGGTAAAACTGTTTTTT.

V is TRBV2 and J is TRBJ2-6; TRBD1 agrees at 8 bases. This CDR3 has 15 residues. After removal of 6 bases from V and 7 bases from J, the junction contained 8 bases not matched to a gene. The germline CDR1 and CDR2 sequences are SNHLY and FYNNEI. CDR3 coding DNA: TGTGCCAGCAGCGGACAGGGTAGAGTAGCCAACGTCCTGACTTTC. It yields the protein CASSGQGRVANVLTF.

The DNA of the CDR3 is TGTGCCAGCAGTGAGCCCGGAACTACGACCGAGCAGTACTTC. Its translation is CASSEPGTTTEQYF. The rearrangement joins TRBV6-1 to TRBJ2-7; D gene uncertain. The germline V gene encodes CDR1 MNHNS and CDR2 SASEGT. Trimming pared 3 bases from V and 6 bases from J, leaving 15 bases between. This CDR3 has 14 residues.

This clone was recorded a few times. V is TRBV15 and J is TRBJ1-6; TRBD1 aligns across 7 bases. CDR1 and CDR2 from the germline V gene are LNHNV and YYDKDF (reference sequence). The CDR3 covers 16 residues. V was pared by 1 base and J by 9 bases, with 9 bases of the junction left unmatched. CDR3 residues: CATSRGLGQAVSPLHF. CDR3 sequence (DNA): TGTGCCACCAGCAGAGGCCTCGGACAGGCAGTTTCACCCCTCCACTTT.

The chain recombines TRBV7-3 with TRBJ1-3, with D perhaps TRBD1 (5 bases). V gave up 5 bases and J gave up 0 bases, with 8 bases separating them. This CDR3 spans 14 amino acids. Germline CDR1 reads SGHTA; CDR2 reads FQGTGA. For the CDR3, the DNA is TGTGCCAGCAGCCAGACAGCCTCTGGAAACACCATATATTTT. This codes for CASSQTASGNTIYF. The variable domain in full, completed from reference TRBV7-3 and TRBJ1-3, reads GAGVSQTPSNKVTEKGKYVELRCDPISGHTALYWYRQSLGQGPEFLIYFQGTGAADDSGLPNDRFFAVRPEGSVSTLKIQRTERGDSAVYLCASSQTASGNTIYFGEGSWLTVV.

The genes are TRBV15 and TRBJ1-5; TRBD1 might be the D (6 bases). The CDR3 is made up of 13 amino acids. Trimming left V 8 bases short and J 6 bases short, with 14 bases between. CDR1 and CDR2 (germline): LNHNV, YYDKDF (reference sequence). The CDR3 sequence: CATWEGEGQPQHF. The CDR3 region has the DNA TGTGCCACCTGGGAGGGGGAAGGTCAGCCCCAGCATTTT. Combining the CDR3 with reference TRBV15 and TRBJ1-5 gives the whole variable domain DAMVIQNPRYQVTQFGKPVTLSCSQTLNHNVMYWYQQKSSQAPKLLFHYYDKDFNNEADTPDNFQSRRPNTSFCFLDIRSPGLGDTAMYLCATWEGEGQPQHFGDGTRLSIL.

The V gene is TRBV28, the J gene TRBJ1-2; D unclear. Looked up from germline, CDR1 is MDHEN and CDR2 is SYDVKM. The CDR3 has 15 amino acids. Trimming took off 0 bases at V and 0 bases at J, with 8 bases between the two ends. The CDR3 is CASSLWTLANYGYTF. DNA for the CDR3: TGTGCCAGCAGTTTATGGACCCTAGCTAACTATGGCTACACCTTC.

CDR3 sequence reads: CASSRTRGKTQYF. Written as DNA, the CDR3 is TGTGCCAGCAGTCGGACTAGGGGGAAGACGCAGTATTTT. The V call is TRBV28, the J call TRBJ2-3, with a possible D match to TRBD2 (7 bases). The CDR3 consists of 13 residues. Germline loops: CDR1 MDHEN, CDR2 SYDVKM. The V and J ends lost 5 bases and 9 bases respectively, with 15 bases between them.

This chain connects TRBV6-1 to TRBJ2-3; 7 nucleotides align to TRBD2. The CDR3 loop spans 16 amino acids. Germline lookup yields CDR1 MNHNS and CDR2 SASEGT. J was trimmed by 1 base and V by 2 bases; bases with no gene match: 6. The CDR3 coding sequence is TGTGCCAGCAGTGAACAAACTAGCGTGGGCACAGATACGCAGTATTTT. Residues: CASSEQTSVGTDTQYF.

The chain employs TRBV25-1 and TRBJ2-1, with D maybe TRBD1 (5 bases). This CDR3 region has 14 residues. Germline CDR1 reads MGHDK; CDR2 reads SYGVNS. The CDR3 protein is CARNERQGDNEQFF. The CDR3 nucleotides read TGTGCACGTAACGAAAGGCAGGGTGACAATGAGCAGTTCTTC.

This chain's CDR3 is CASIDPLVSYEQYF. CDR3 nucleotide sequence: TGTGCCAGCATTGATCCTCTAGTCTCCTACGAGCAGTACTTC. The chain uses TRBV2 and TRBJ2-7; no firm D call. Germline V gives CDR1 SNHLY, CDR2 FYNNEI. The germline V and J ends were trimmed by 7 bases and 0 bases, with 13 bases remaining between them. The CDR3 is made up of 14 amino acids.